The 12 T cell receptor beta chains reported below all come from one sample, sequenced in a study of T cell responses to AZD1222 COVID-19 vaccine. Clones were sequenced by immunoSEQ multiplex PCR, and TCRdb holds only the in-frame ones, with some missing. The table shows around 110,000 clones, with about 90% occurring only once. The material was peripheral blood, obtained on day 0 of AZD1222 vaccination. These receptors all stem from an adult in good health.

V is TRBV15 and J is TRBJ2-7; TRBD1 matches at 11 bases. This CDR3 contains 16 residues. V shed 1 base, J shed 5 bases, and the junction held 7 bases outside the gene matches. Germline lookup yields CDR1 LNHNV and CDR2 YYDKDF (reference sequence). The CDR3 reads CATSRVILGQGDEQYF. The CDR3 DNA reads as TGTGCCACCAGCAGAGTAATCCTGGGACAGGGGGACGAGCAGTACTTC.

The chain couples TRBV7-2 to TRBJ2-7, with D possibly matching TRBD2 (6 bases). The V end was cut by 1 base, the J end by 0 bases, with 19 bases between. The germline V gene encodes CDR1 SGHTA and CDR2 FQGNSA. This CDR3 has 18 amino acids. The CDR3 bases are TGTGCCAGCAGCTTAGGTTTCCTTGGGGGGTCTAGCTCCTACGAGCAGTACTTC. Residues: CASSLGFLGGSSSYEQYF.

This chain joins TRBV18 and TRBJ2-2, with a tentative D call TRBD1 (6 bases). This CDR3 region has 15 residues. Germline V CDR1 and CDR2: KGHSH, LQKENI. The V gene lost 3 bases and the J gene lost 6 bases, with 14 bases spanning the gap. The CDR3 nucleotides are TGTGCCAGCTCACCTCGGAGACAGGTAGCCGGGGAGCTGTTTTTT. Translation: CASSPRRQVAGELFF.

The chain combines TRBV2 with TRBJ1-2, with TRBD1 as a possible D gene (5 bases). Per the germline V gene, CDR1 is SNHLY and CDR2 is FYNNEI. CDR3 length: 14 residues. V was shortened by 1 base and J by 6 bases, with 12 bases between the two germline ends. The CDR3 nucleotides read TGTGCCAGCAGTGAAGGGCAGGGATTTGATGGCTACACCTTC. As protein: CASSEGQGFDGYTF.

The CDR3 sequence is CASNTGPIMGNEKLFF. The CDR3 nucleotides read TGTGCCAGCAATACAGGTCCCATTATGGGTAATGAAAAACTGTTTTTT. The chain joins TRBV6-6 to TRBJ1-4; the D gene is possibly TRBD1 (5 bases). Per germline, CDR1 MNHNY and CDR2 SVGAGI (reference sequence). The CDR3 totals 16 residues. Trimming left V 7 bases short and J 4 bases short, with 19 bases between.

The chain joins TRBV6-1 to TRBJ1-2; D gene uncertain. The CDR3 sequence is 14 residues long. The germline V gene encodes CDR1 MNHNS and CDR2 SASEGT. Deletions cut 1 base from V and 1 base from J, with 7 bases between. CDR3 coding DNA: TGTGCCAGCAGTGAAGACGGAGATAACTATGGCTACACCTTC. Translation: CASSEDGDNYGYTF.

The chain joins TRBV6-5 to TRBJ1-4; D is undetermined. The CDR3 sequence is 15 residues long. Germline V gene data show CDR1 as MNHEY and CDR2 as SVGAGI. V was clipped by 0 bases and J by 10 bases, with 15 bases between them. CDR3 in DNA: TGTGCCAGCAGTTACTCGATTATGAGGGAGGGAAAACTGTTTTTT. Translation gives CASSYSIMREGKLFF.

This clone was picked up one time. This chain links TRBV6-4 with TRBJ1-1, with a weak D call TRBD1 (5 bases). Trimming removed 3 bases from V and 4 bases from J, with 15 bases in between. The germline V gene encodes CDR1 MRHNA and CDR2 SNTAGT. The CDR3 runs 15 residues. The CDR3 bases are TGTGCCAGCAGTGAGGGGAGGACAATGGGCACTGAAGCTTTCTTT. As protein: CASSEGRTMGTEAFF.

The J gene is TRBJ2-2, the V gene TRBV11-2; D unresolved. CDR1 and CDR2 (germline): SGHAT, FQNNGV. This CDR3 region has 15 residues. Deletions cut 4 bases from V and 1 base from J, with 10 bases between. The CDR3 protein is CASSSQRKNTGELFF. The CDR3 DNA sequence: TGTGCCAGCAGCTCCCAGCGCAAGAACACCGGGGAGCTGTTTTTT.

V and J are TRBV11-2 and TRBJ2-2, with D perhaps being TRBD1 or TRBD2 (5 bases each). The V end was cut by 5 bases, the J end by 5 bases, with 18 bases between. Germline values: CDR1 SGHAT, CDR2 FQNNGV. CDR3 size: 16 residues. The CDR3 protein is CASSLGTLVWTGELFF. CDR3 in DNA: TGTGCCAGCAGCCTTGGGACCCTAGTATGGACCGGGGAGCTGTTTTTT.

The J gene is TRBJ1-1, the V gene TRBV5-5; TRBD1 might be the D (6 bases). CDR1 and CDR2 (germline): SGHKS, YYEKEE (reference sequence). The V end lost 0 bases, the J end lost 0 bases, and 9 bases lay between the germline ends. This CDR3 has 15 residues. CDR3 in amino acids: CASSLVPGVNTEAFF. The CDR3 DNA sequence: TGTGCCAGCAGCTTGGTCCCAGGGGTGAACACTGAAGCTTTCTTT. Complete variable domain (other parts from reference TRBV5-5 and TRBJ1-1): DAGVTQSPTHLIKTRGQQVTLRCSPISGHKSVSWYQQVLGQGPQFIFQYYEKEERGRGNFPDRFSARQFPNYSSELNVNALLLGDSALYLCASSLVPGVNTEAFFGQGTRLTVV.

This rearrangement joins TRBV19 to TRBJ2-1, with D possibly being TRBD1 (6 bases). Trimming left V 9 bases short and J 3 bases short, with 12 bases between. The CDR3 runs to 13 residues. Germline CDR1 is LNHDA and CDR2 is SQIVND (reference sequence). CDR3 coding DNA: TGTGCCAGCCGCCGGGACAACTACAATGAGCAGTTCTTC. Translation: CASRRDNYNEQFF.